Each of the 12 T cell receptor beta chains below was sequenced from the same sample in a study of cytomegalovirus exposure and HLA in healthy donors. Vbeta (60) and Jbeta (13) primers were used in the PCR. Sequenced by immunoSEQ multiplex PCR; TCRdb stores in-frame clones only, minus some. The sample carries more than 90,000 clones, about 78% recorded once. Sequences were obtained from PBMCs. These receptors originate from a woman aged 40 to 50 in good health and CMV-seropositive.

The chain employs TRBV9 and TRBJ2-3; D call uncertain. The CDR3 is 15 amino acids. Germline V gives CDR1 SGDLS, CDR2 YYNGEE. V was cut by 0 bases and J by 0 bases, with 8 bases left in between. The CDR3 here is CASSVGSSSTDTQYF. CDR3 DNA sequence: TGTGCCAGCAGCGTAGGGAGCTCTAGCACAGATACGCAGTATTTT. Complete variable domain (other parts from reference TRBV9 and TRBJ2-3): DSGVTQTPKHLITATGQRVTLRCSPRSGDLSVYWYQQSLDQGLQFLIQYYNGEERAKGNILERFSAQQFPDLHSELNLSSLELGDSALYFCASSVGSSSTDTQYFGPGTRLTVL.

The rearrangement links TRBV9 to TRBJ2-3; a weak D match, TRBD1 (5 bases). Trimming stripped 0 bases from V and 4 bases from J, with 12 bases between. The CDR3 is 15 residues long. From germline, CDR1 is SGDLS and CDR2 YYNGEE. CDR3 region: CASSVVGHLADTQYF. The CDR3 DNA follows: TGTGCCAGCAGCGTAGTAGGACACCTCGCAGATACGCAGTATTTT.

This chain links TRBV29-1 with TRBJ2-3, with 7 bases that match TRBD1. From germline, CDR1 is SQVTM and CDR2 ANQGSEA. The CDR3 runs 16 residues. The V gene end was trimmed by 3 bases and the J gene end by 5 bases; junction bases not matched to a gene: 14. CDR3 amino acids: CSVEWEGQGVVDTQYF. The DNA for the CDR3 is TGCAGCGTTGAGTGGGAAGGGCAGGGGGTGGTAGATACGCAGTATTTT.

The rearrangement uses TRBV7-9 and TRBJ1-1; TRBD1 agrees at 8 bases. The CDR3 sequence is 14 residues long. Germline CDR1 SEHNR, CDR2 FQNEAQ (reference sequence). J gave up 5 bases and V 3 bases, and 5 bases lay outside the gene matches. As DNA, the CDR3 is TGTGCCAGCAGCTTCCGGACAGGGTCTACTGAAGCTTTCTTT. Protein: CASSFRTGSTEAFF.

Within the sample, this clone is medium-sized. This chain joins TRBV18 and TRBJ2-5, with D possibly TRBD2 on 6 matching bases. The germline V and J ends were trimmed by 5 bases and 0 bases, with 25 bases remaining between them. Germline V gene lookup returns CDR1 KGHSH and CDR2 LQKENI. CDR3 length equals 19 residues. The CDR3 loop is CASSKPSQDYLLYQETQYF. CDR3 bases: TGTGCCAGCTCAAAACCCTCACAGGACTACCTCCTGTACCAAGAGACCCAGTACTTC.

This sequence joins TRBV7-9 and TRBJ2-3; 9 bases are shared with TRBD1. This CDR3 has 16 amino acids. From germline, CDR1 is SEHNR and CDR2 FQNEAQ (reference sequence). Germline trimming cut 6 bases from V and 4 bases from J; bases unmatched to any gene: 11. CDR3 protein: CASSPTGGRGADTQYF. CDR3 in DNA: TGTGCCAGCAGTCCGACAGGGGGAAGGGGCGCAGATACGCAGTATTTT.

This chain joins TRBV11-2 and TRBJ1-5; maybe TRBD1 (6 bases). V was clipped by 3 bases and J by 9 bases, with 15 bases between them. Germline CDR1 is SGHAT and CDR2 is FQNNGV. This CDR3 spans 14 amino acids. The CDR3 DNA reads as TGTGCCAGCAGCTTGAGGGGGGGTGAAGCGCCCCAGCATTTT. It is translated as CASSLRGGEAPQHF.

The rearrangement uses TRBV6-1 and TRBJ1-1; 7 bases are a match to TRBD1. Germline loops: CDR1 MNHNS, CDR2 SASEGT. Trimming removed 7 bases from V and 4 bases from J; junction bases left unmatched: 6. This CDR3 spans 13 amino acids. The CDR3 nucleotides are TGTGCCAGCAAGAAAACAGGGGCCACTGAAGCTTTCTTT. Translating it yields CASKKTGATEAFF.

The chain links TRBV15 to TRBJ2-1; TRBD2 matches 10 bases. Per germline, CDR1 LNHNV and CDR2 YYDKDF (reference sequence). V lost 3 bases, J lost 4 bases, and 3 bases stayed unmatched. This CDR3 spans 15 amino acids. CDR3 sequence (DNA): TGTGCCACCAGCAGCAGGACTAGCGGATACAATGAGCAGTTCTTC. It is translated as CATSSRTSGYNEQFF.

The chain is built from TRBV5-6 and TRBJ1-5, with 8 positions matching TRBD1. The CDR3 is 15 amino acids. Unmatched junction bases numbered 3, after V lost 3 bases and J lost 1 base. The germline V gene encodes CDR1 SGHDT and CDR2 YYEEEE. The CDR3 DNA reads TGTGCCAGCAGCTCCGGACAGGGAAGCAATCAGCCCCAGCATTTT. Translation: CASSSGQGSNQPQHF.

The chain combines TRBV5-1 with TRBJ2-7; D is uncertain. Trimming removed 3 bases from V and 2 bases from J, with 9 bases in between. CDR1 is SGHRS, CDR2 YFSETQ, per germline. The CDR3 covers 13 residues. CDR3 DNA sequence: TGCGCCAGCAGCTATCGCCCTACCTACGAGCAGTACTTC. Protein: CASSYRPTYEQYF.

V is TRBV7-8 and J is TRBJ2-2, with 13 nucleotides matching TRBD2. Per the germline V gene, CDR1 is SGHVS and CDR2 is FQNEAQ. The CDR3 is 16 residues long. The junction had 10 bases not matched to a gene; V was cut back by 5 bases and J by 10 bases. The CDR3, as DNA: TGTGCCAGCAGCGTAGGAGGACTAGCGGGAGTTGAGGAGCTGTTTTTT. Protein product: CASSVGGLAGVEELFF.